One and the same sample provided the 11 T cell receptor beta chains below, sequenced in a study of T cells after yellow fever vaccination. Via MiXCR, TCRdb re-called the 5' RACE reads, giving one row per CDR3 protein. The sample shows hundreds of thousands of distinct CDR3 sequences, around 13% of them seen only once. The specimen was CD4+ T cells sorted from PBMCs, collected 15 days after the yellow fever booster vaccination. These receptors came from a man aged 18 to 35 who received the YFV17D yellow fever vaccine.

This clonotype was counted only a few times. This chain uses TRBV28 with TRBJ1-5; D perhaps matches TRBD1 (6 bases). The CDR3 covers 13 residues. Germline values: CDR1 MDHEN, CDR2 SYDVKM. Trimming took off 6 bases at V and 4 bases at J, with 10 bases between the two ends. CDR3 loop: CASRLTGNQPQHF. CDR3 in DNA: TGTGCCAGCAGGTTAACAGGGAATCAGCCCCAGCATTTT.

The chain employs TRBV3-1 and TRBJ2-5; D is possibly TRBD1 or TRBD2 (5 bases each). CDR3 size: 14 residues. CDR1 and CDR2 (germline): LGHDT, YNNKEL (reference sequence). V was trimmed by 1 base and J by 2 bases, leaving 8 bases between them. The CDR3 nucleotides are TGTGCCAGCAGCCAAGTCTGGGGGCAAGAGACCCAGTACTTC. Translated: CASSQVWGQETQYF.

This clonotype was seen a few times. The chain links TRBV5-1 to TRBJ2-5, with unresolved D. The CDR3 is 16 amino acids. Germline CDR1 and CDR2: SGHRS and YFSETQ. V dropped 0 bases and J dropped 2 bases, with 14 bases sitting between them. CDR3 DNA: TGCGCCAGCAGCTTGGCCTCGGTACCCGGTCAAGAGACCCAGTACTTC. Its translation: CASSLASVPGQETQYF.

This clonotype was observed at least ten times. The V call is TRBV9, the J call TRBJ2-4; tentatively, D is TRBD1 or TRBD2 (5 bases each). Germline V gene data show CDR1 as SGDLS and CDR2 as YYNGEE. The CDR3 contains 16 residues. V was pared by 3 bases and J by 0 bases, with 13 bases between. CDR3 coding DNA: TGTGCCAGCAGCGAACAGGCGGGCCAAGCCAAAAACATTCAGTACTTC. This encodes CASSEQAGQAKNIQYF.

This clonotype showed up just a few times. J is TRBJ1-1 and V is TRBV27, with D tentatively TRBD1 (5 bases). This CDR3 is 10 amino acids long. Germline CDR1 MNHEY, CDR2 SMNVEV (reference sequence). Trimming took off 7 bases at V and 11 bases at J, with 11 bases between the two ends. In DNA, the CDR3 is TGTGCCAGCATAGGGGCCGGGGCTTTCTTT. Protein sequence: CASIGAGAFF.

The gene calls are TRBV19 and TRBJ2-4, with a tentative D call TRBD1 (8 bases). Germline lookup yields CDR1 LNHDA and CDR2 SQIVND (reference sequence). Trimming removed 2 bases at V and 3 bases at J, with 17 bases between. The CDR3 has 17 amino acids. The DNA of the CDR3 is TGTGCCAGTAGTATAAGGCAACAGGGGGGGGTCAAAAACATTCAGTACTTC. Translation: CASSIRQQGGVKNIQYF.

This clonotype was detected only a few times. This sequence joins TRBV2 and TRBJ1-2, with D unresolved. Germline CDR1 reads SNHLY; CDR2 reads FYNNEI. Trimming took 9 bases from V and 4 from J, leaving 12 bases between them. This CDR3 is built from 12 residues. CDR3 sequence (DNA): TGTGCCAGAACCGGGCTGTCCTATGGCTACACCTTC. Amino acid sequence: CARTGLSYGYTF. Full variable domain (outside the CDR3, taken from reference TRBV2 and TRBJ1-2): EPEVTQTPSHQVTQMGQEVILRCVPISNHLYFYWYRQILGQKVEFLVSFYNNEISEKSEIFDDQFSVERPDGSNFTLKIRSTKLEDSAMYFCARTGLSYGYTFGSGTRLTVV.

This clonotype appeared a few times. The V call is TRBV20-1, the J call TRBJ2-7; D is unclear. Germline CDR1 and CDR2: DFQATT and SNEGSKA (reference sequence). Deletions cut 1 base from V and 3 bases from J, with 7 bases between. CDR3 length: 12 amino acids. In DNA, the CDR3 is TGCAGTGCTAGAGGACCGTTCTACGAGCAGTACTTC. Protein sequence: CSARGPFYEQYF.

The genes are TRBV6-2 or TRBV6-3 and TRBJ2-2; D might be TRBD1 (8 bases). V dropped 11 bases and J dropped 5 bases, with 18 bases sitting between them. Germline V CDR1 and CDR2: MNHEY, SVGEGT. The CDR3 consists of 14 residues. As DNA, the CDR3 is TGTGCCGCCACAGGGGGGGCGAGGACCGGGGAGCTGTTTTTT. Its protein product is CAATGGARTGELFF.

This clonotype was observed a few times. The DNA of the CDR3 is TGTGCCAGCTCACCACAATTTCTTGAAACAGATACGCAGTATTTT. Translating it yields CASSPQFLETDTQYF. The genes are TRBV18 and TRBJ2-3; unclear D gene. Trimming shortened V by 1 base and J by 3 bases, and 11 bases separated the two germline ends. This CDR3 contains 15 residues. Germline V CDR1 and CDR2: KGHSH, LQKENI. Supplemented by reference TRBV18 and TRBJ2-3, the full variable domain reads NAGVMQNPRHLVRRRGQEARLRCSPMKGHSHVYWYRQLPEEGLKFMVYLQKENIIDESGMPKERFSAEFPKEGPSILRIQQVVRGDSAAYFCASSPQFLETDTQYFGPGTRLTVL.

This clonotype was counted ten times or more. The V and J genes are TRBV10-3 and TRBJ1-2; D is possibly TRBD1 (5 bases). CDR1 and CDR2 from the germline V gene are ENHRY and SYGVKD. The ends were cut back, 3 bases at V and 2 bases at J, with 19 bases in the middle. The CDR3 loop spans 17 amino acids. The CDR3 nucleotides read TGTGCCATCAGTGACCCTTATACAGGAGATCAAAACTATGGCTACACCTTC. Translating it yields CAISDPYTGDQNYGYTF.